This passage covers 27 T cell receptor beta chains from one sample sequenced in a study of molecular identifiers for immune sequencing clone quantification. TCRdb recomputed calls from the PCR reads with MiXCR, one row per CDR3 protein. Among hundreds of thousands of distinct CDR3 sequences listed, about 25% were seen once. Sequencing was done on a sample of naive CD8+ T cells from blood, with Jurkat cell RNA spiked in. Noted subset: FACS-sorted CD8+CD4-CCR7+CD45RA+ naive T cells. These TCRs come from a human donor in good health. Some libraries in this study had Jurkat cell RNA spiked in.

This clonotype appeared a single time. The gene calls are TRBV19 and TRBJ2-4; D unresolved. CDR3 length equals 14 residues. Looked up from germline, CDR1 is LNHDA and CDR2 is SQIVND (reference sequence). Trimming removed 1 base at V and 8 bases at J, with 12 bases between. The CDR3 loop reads CASSIASEEYIQYF. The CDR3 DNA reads TGTGCCAGTAGTATAGCATCGGAAGAATACATTCAGTACTTC.

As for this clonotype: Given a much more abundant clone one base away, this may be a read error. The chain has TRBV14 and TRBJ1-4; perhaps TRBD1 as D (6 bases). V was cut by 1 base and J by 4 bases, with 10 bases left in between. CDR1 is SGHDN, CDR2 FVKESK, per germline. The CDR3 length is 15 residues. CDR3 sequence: CASSQGSGVNEKLFF. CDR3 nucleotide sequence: TGTGCCAGCAGCCAAGGCTCAGGGGTTAATGAAAAACTGTTTTTT.

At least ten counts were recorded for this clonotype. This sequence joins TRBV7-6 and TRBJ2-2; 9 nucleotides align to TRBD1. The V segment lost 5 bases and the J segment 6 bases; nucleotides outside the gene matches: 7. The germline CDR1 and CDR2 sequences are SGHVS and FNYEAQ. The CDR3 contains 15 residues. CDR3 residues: CASSQDRGFAGELFF. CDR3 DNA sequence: TGTGCCAGCAGCCAAGACAGGGGGTTTGCCGGGGAGCTGTTTTTT.

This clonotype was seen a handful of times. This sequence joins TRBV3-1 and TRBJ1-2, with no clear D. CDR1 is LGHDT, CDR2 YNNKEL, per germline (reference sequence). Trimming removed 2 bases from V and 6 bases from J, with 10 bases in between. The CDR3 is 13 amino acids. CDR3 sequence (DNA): TGTGCCAGCAGCCAAACGGACTTCAATGGCTACACCTTC. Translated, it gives CASSQTDFNGYTF. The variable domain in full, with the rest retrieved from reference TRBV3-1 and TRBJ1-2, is DTAVSQTPKYLVTQMGNDKSIKCEQNLGHDTMYWYKQDSKKFLKIMFSYNNKELIINETVPNRFSPKSPDKAHLNLHINSLELGDSAVYFCASSQTDFNGYTFGSGTRLTVV.

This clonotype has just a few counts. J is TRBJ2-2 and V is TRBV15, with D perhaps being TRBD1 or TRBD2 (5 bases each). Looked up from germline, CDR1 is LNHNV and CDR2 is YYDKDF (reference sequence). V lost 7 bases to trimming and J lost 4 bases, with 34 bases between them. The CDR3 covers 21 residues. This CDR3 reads CATTAGLVRDAEGKITGELFF. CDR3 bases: TGTGCCACCACAGCCGGGCTTGTCCGGGACGCTGAGGGAAAGATCACCGGGGAGCTGTTTTTT.

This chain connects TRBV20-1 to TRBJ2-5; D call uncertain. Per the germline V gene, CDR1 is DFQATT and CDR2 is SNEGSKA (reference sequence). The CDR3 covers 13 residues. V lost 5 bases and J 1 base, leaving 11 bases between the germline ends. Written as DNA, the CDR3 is TGCAGTGCTGAGAGAACTATCCAAGAGACCCAGTACTTC. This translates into CSAERTIQETQYF.

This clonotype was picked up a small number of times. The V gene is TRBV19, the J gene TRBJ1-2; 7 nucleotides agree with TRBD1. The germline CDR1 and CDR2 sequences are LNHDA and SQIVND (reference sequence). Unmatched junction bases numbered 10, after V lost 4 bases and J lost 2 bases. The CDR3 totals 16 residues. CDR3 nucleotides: TGTGCCAGTAGTACCCATGTCGGGACAGCCAACTATGGCTACACCTTC. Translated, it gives CASSTHVGTANYGYTF.

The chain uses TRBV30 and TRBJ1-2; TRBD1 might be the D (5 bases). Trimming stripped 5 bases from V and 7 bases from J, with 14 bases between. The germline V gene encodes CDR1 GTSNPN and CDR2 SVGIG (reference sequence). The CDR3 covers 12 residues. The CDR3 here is CAWRAYRSGYTF. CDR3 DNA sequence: TGTGCCTGGCGTGCCTACAGGAGTGGCTACACCTTC.

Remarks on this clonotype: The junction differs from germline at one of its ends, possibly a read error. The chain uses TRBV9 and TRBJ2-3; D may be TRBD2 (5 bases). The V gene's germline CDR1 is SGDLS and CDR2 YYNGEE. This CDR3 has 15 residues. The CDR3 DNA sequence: TGTGCCAGCAGCGTAGGGAGAGGGCTCACAGATGCGCAGTATTTT. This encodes CASSVGRGLTDAQYF.

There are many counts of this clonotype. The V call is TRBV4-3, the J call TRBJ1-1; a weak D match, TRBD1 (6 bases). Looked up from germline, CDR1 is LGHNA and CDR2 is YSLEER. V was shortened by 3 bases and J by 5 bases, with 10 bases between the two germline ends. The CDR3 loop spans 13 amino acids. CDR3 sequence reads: CASSQRGGTEAFF. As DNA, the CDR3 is TGCGCCAGCAGCCAGAGAGGGGGAACTGAAGCTTTCTTT.

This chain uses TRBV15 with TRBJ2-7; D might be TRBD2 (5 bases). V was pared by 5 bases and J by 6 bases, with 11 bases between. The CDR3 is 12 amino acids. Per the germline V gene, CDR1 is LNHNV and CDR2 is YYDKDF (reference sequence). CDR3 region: CATSELGGEQYF. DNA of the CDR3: TGTGCCACCAGCGAACTAGGAGGCGAGCAGTACTTC.

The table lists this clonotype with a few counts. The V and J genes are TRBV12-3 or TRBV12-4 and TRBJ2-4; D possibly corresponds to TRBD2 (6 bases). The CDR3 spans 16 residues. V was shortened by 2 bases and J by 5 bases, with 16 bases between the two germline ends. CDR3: CASSLHHKGGENIQYF. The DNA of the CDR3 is TGTGCCAGCAGTTTACACCACAAGGGAGGAGAAAACATTCAGTACTTC.

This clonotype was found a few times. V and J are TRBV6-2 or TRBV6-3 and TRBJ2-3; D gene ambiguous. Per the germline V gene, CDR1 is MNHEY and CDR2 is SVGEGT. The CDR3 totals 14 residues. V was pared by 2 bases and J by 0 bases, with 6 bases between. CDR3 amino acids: CASSYGVSTDTQYF. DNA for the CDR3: TGTGCCAGCAGTTACGGGGTTAGCACAGATACGCAGTATTTT.

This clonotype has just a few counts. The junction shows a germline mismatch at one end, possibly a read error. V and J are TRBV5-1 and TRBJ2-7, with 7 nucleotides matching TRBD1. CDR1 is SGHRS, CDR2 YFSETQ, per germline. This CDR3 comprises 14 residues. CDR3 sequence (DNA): TGCGCCAGTAGCTTTGGGACAGCAGACTACGAGCAGTACTTC. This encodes CASSFGTADYEQYF.

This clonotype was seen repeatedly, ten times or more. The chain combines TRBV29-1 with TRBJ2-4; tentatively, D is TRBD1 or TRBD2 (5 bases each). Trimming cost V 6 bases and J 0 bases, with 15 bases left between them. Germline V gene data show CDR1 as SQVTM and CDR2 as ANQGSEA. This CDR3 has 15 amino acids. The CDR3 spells CSVVGTSLAKNIQYF. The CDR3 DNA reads TGCAGCGTCGTAGGGACGAGTCTAGCCAAAAACATTCAGTACTTC.

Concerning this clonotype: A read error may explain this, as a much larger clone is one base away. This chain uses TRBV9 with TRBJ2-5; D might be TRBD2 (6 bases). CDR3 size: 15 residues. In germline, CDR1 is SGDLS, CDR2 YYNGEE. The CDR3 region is CASSVSYGSQESQYF. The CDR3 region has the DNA TGTGCCAGCAGCGTGTCCTACGGGAGCCAAGAGTCCCAGTACTTC.

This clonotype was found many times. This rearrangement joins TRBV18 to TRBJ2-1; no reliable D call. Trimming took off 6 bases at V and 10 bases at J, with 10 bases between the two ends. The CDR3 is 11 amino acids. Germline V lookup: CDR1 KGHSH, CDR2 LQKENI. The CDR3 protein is CASSPVLEQFF. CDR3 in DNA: TGTGCCAGCTCCCCCGTTCTCGAGCAGTTCTTC.

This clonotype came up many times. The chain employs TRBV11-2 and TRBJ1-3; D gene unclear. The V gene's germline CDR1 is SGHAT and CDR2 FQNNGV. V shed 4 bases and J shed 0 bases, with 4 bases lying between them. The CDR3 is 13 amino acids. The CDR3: CASSWDSGNTIYF. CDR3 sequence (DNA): TGTGCCAGCAGCTGGGACTCTGGAAACACCATATATTTT.

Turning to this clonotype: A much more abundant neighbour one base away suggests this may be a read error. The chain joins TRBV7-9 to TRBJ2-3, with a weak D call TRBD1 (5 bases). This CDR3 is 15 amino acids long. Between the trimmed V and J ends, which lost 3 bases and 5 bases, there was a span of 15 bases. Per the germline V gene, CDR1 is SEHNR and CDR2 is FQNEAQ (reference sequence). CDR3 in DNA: TGTGCCAGCAGCTTCGGTTCCTCAGGGATAGATACGCAGTATTTT. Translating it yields CASSFGSSGIDTQYF.

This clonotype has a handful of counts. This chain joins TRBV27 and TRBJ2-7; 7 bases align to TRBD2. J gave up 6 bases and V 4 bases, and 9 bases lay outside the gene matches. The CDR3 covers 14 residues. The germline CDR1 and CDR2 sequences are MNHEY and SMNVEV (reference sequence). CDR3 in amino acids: CASSSVAGASEQYF. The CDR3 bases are TGTGCCAGCAGTTCCGTGGCGGGAGCCTCCGAGCAGTACTTC.

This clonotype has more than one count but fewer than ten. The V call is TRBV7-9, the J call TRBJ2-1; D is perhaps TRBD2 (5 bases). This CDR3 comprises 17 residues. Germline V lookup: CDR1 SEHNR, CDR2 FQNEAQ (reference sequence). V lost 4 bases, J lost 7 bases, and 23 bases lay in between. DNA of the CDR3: TGTGCCAGCAGCTCCCCGAGGGAGCGGTTGCATCCAAATGAGCAGTTCTTC. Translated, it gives CASSSPRERLHPNEQFF. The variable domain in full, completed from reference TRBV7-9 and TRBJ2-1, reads DTGVSQNPRHKITKRGQNVTFRCDPISEHNRLYWYRQTLGQGPEFLTYFQNEAQLEKSRLLSDRFSAERPKGSFSTLEIQRTEQGDSAMYLCASSSPRERLHPNEQFFGPGTRLTVL.

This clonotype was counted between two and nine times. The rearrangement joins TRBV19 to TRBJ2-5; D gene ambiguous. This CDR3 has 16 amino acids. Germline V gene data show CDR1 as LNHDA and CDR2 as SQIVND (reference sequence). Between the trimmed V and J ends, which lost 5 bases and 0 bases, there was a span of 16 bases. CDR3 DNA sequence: TGTGCCAGTAGTCCCCGTAATACGGAGTACCAAGAGACCCAGTACTTC. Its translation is CASSPRNTEYQETQYF.

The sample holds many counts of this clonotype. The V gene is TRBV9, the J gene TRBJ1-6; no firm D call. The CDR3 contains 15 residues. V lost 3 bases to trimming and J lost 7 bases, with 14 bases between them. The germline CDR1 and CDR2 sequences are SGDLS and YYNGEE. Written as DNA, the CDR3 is TGTGCCAGCAGCGGGGTCCGGATTGACAATTCACCCCTCCACTTT. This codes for CASSGVRIDNSPLHF.

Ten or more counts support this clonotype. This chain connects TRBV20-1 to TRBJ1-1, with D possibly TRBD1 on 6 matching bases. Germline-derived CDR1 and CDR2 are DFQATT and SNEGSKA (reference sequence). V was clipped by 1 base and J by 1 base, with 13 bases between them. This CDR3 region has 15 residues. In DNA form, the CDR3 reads TGCAGTGCTAGAGGACCCGGACAGACGAACACTGAAGCTTTCTTT. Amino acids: CSARGPGQTNTEAFF.

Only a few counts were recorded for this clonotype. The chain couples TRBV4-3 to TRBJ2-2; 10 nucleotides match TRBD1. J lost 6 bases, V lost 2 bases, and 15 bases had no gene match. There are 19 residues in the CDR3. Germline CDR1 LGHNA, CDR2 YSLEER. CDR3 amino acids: CASSQLIGQGDREAGELFF. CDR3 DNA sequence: TGCGCCAGCAGCCAATTAATCGGACAGGGGGATCGTGAGGCCGGGGAGCTGTTTTTT.

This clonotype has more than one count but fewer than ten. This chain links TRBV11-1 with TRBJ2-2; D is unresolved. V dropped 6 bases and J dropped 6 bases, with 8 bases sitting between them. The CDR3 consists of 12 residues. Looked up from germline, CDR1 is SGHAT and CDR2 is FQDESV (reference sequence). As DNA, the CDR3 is TGTGCCAGCAGTGCATCTGCCGGGGAGCTGTTTTTT. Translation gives CASSASAGELFF.

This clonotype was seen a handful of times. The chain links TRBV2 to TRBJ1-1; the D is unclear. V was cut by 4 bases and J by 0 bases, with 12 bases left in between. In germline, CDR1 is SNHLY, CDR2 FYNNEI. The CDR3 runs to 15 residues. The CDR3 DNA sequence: TGTGCCAGCAGTGCTTTTGACGACTTGAACACTGAAGCTTTCTTT. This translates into CASSAFDDLNTEAFF. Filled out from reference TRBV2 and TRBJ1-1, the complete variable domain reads EPEVTQTPSHQVTQMGQEVILRCVPISNHLYFYWYRQILGQKVEFLVSFYNNEISEKSEIFDDQFSVERPDGSNFTLKIRSTKLEDSAMYFCASSAFDDLNTEAFFGQGTRLTVV.